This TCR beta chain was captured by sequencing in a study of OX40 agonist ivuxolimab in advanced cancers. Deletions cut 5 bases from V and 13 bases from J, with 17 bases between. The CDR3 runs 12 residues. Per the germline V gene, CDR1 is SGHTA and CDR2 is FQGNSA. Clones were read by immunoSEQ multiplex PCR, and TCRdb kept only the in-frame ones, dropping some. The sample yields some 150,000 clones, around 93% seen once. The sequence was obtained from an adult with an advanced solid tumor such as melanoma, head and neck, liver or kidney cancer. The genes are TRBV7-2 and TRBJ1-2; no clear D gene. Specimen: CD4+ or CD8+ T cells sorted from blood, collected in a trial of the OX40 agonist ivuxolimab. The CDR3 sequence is CASSMSPGPGTF. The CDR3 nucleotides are TGTGCCAGCAGCATGTCCCCGGGCCCCGGCACCTTC.